The next 5 T cell receptor beta chains were all read from a single sample in a study of CD8 T cells in Susac syndrome. RNA in amounts of roughly 0.5 to 1 ug was reverse transcribed with random hexamers. TCRdb re-called the immunoSEQ multiplex PCR reads through MiXCR, storing one row per CDR3 protein. In the table there are about 73,000 distinct CDR3 sequences, 85% to 95% of which are singletons. Sequencing was done on a sample of CD8+ T cells from PBMCs. The receptor source for this set is a human donor with multiple sclerosis.

CDR3 nucleotides: TGCGCCAGCAGGCCCCCAGGGGAAGAGACCCAGTACTTC. It codes for CASRPPGEETQYF. The chain employs TRBV5-1 and TRBJ2-5; D is perhaps TRBD1 (6 bases). Germline V lookup: CDR1 SGHRS, CDR2 YFSETQ. The CDR3 loop spans 13 amino acids. Trimming left V 5 bases short and J 3 bases short, with 11 bases between.

The chain links TRBV29-1 to TRBJ2-7, with D possibly matching TRBD2 (7 bases). This CDR3 is built from 12 residues. V was shortened by 8 bases and J by 5 bases, with 16 bases between the two germline ends. The germline V gene has CDR1 SQVTM and CDR2 ANQGSEA. The CDR3 region has the DNA TGCAGCTCCACGGGGGGCCGGAACGAGCAGTACTTC. Its translation is CSSTGGRNEQYF.

The chain is built from TRBV13 and TRBJ1-1; D perhaps matches TRBD1 (5 bases). The CDR3 has 14 amino acids. Germline V gene lookup returns CDR1 PRHDT and CDR2 FYEKMQ (reference sequence). Trimming shortened V by 5 bases and J by 1 base, and 11 bases separated the two germline ends. CDR3 nucleotide sequence: TGTGCCAGCAGCCTCACGACAGAGAACACTGAAGCTTTCTTT. This gives the protein CASSLTTENTEAFF.

The chain combines TRBV5-6 with TRBJ1-2; D is unresolved. Germline lookup yields CDR1 SGHDT and CDR2 YYEEEE. V was clipped by 0 bases and J by 7 bases, with 13 bases between them. The CDR3 sequence is 14 residues long. For the CDR3, the DNA is TGTGCCAGCAGCTTGGTGGGTTACCCCAGTGGCTACACCTTC. Protein: CASSLVGYPSGYTF.

The rearrangement joins TRBV27 to TRBJ1-5; 8 bases agree with TRBD1. J was trimmed by 0 bases and V by 6 bases; bases with no gene match: 1. The CDR3 consists of 14 residues. Germline CDR1 and CDR2: MNHEY and SMNVEV (reference sequence). The CDR3 nucleotides read TGTGCCAGCAGAACAGGGGGTAGCAATCAGCCCCAGCATTTT. It encodes CASRTGGSNQPQHF.